The entry that follows covers one T cell receptor beta chain sequence. V trimming: 6 bases; J trimming: 2 bases; junction bases outside the gene matches: 3. Per the germline V gene, CDR1 is ENHRY and CDR2 is SYGVKD. The CDR3 sequence is 15 residues long. TCRdb processed the RT-PCR reads anew with MiXCR; each CDR3 protein has one entry. This sample has approximately 720,000 distinct CDR3 sequences, with over 12% found just once. V and J are TRBV10-3 and TRBJ2-2; 10 bases match TRBD1. The receptor was derived from a female donor in good health, serving as a healthy control. Sequenced: memory CD4+ T cells from blood. CDR3 nucleotide sequence: TGTGCCATCAGCCGGGACAGGGGTAACACCGGGGAGCTGTTTTTT. As protein: CAISRDRGNTGELFF.